The rows below give T cell receptor beta chains drawn from one sample of a study of shared clonotypes between healthy human individuals. Assay: immunoSEQ multiplex PCR; the TCRdb copy retains only in-frame clones and omits some. Among approximately 2,300,000 clones listed, about 90% were seen once. The sample taken for sequencing was naive CD4+ T cells from PBMCs. These receptors all stem from a man between 18 and 29 years old in good health. Some clones in this sample may be carry-over from other donors' samples. The CDR3 runs from the conserved cysteine through the conserved F or W. The D gene is left open where the match is weak. Clone size is shown for a subset of rows, as once, few, many or a class of expanded clone.

-	TRBJ2-3	-	TRBV5-1	CASSLELGPDTQYF	TGCGCCAGCAGCTTGGAGCTGGGCCCAGATACGCAGTATTTT
TRBD2	TRBJ2-3	-	TRBV27	CASSTLAGGPDTQYF	TGTGCCAGCAGTACCCTAGCGGGAGGGCCTGATACGCAGTATTTT
-	TRBJ1-2	-	TRBV4-1	CASRLGMGGGYGYTF	TGCGCCAGCAGACTAGGGATGGGTGGTGGCTATGGCTACACCTTC
-	TRBJ2-1	-	TRBV2	CASSLYNEQFF	TGTGCCAGCAGTTTATACAATGAGCAGTTCTTC
TRBD1	TRBJ2-3	-	TRBV13	CASSLGQGNTDTQYF	TGTGCCAGCAGCTTGGGACAGGGGAACACAGATACGCAGTATTTT
-	TRBJ2-5	-	TRBV19	CASSPLDYQETQYF	TGTGCCAGTAGCCCTCTAGATTACCAAGAGACCCAGTACTTC
-	TRBJ2-7	-	TRBV28	CASSGVRSEQYF	TGTGCCAGCAGCGGGGTCCGGTCCGAGCAGTACTTC
-	TRBJ1-3	-	TRBV7-9	CASSQRRSSGNTIYF	TGTGCCAGCAGCCAAAGACGGAGCTCTGGAAACACCATATATTTT
-	TRBJ1-5	-	TRBV7-2	CASSLYDTSNQPQHF	TGTGCCAGCAGCTTATACGACACTAGCAATCAGCCCCAGCATTTT
-	TRBJ2-1	-	TRBV11-3	CASSSAGNEQFF	TGTGCCAGCAGCTCCGCGGGGAATGAGCAGTTCTTC
-	TRBJ1-5	once	TRBV6-1	CASSARENQPQHF	TGTGCCAGCAGCGCGCGTGAGAATCAGCCCCAGCATTTT
TRBD2	TRBJ2-7	-	TRBV2	CASTPHGGTLSYEQYF	TGTGCCAGCACACCCCACGGGGGGACCCTCTCCTACGAGCAGTACTTC
-	TRBJ2-5	once	TRBV6-5	CASSYQATQYF	TGTGCCAGCAGTTACCAGGCGACCCAGTACTTC
TRBD2	TRBJ2-7	-	TRBV28	CASRLLAGVEEQYF	TGTGCCAGCAGATTACTAGCGGGAGTCGAGGAGCAGTACTTC
-	TRBJ2-7	once	TRBV27	CASSLFPPSGRLISYEQYF	TGTGCCAGCAGTTTATTCCCCCCCTCAGGCAGACTTATCTCCTACGAGCAGTACTTC
TRBD1	TRBJ1-1	-	TRBV27	CASSLTGSPEAFF	TGTGCCAGCAGTTTGACAGGGTCGCCTGAAGCTTTCTTT
-	TRBJ1-1	few	TRBV7-2	CASSPRWTEAFF	TGTGCCAGCAGCCCCCGGTGGACTGAAGCTTTCTTT
-	TRBJ2-5	-	TRBV28	CASTGGGPQETQYF	TGTGCCAGCACTGGTGGCGGTCCCCAAGAGACCCAGTACTTC
-	TRBJ1-5	-	TRBV5-1	CASSLGTNNQPQHF	TGCGCCAGCAGCTTGGGGACGAACAATCAGCCCCAGCATTTT
-	TRBJ2-2	-	TRBV4-1	CASSQEGPLNTGELFF	TGCGCCAGCAGCCAAGAGGGACCTTTGAACACCGGGGAGCTGTTTTTT
-	TRBJ2-1	-	TRBV5-1	CASIGQNSYNEQFF	TGCGCCAGCATAGGACAGAACTCCTACAATGAGCAGTTCTTC
-	TRBJ2-7	once	TRBV7-8	CASSGGGDPYEQYF	TGTGCCAGCAGCGGAGGTGGGGATCCCTACGAGCAGTACTTC
-	TRBJ1-1	-	TRBV7-2	CASSLRRSEAFF	TGTGCCAGCAGCTTACGGAGGTCTGAAGCTTTCTTT
-	TRBJ2-7	-	TRBV28	CASSLWRGGYEQYF	TGTGCCAGCTCTTTGTGGAGGGGGGGTTACGAGCAGTACTTC
-	TRBJ1-5	-	TRBV7-9	CASSSTVIQPQHF	TGTGCCAGCAGCTCGACAGTAATCCAGCCCCAGCATTTT
-	TRBJ2-7	-	TRBV28	CASSLNTYEQYF	TGTGCCAGCAGTTTAAACACCTACGAGCAGTACTTC
TRBD1	TRBJ2-7	-	TRBV5-8	CASSSNPGQGGSDEQYF	TGTGCCAGCAGCTCTAACCCCGGACAGGGGGGTTCTGACGAGCAGTACTTC
-	TRBJ1-4	-	TRBV6-1	CASSEQTSTNEKLFF	TGTGCCAGCAGTGAGCAGACGTCAACTAATGAAAAACTGTTTTTT
-	TRBJ1-5	-	TRBV19	CASSIGGGKQPQHF	TGTGCCAGTAGTATCGGTGGGGGTAAGCAGCCCCAGCATTTT
-	TRBJ2-7	-	TRBV27	CASGRSGAGWAYEQYF	TGTGCCAGCGGCAGATCTGGGGCGGGGTGGGCCTACGAGCAGTACTTC
TRBD2	TRBJ2-1	-	TRBV4-1	CASSPRLAGNYNEQFF	TGCGCCAGCAGCCCGAGACTAGCGGGAAACTACAATGAGCAGTTCTTC
-	TRBJ1-4	-	TRBV18	CASSPSNGFTNEKLFF	TGTGCCAGCTCACCGAGTAACGGGTTCACTAATGAAAAACTGTTTTTT
TRBD1	TRBJ2-2	-	TRBV4-1	CASSRRTGGSTGELFF	TGCGCCAGCAGCCGAAGGACAGGGGGCAGTACCGGGGAGCTGTTTTTT
-	TRBJ1-2	once	TRBV18	CASSPNQADGYTF	TGTGCCAGCTCACCTAACCAAGCGGATGGCTACACCTTC
-	TRBJ2-5	-	TRBV5-1	CASSNGQPQETQYF	TGCGCCAGCAGCAATGGCCAGCCCCAAGAGACCCAGTACTTC
TRBD2	TRBJ2-2	-	TRBV19	CASSQVAGVGELFF	TGTGCCAGTAGTCAAGTAGCGGGAGTCGGGGAGCTGTTTTTT
TRBD1	TRBJ2-7	-	TRBV6-5	CASRLRDRGGYEQYF	TGTGCCAGCAGGCTCAGGGACAGGGGGGGGTACGAGCAGTACTTC